This entry describes one T cell receptor (beta chain). Its matching antigen is unknown. The data belong to a study of T cell responses to AZD1222 COVID-19 vaccine. The study, taken as a whole, reports: Reportedly, nearly half of unique spike TCRs recognized epitopes outside B.1.351/B.1.1.7 mutations.

Libraries were prepared by immunoSEQ multiplex PCR; TCRdb keeps only in-frame clonotypes and omits some of them. The sample contains approximately 140,000 clones, around 90% of which appear only once. After removal of 1 base from V and 4 bases from J, the junction contained 10 bases not matched to a gene. The CDR3 has 18 residues. Germline V gene sequence: CDR1 LGHNA, CDR2 YNFKEQ. The chain couples TRBV4-2 to TRBJ2-5; 12 bases align to TRBD2. This clonotype was sampled from an adult in good health. The specimen was peripheral blood, collected on day 0 of AZD1222 vaccination. This CDR3 reads CASSQAPLAGGLGETQYF. The CDR3 DNA reads as TGTGCCAGCAGCCAAGCCCCTCTAGCGGGGGGGCTCGGAGAGACCCAGTACTTC.